The 26 T cell receptor beta chains below were found in one sample sequenced in a study of beta chain features in type 1 diabetes (dated by TCRdb to 2016 to 2019). Libraries were constructed by the immunoSEQ multiplex PCR assay. The entire amount of isolated RNA was reverse transcribed using the High Capacity cDNA Reverse Transcription Kit, so the sequenced TCRB transcripts were expressed ones. TCRdb's version of the immuneACCESS table is confined to in-frame rearrangements and falls short of the full clone set. An unresolved V gene accounts for under half of the shortfall where checked; the remainder is of unknown origin. The sample has about 340,000 clones on record, approximately 9.9% of them singletons. The top ten clonotypes cover roughly 1% of the sample. Their specific antigens are unknown. On the study overall, not on this receptor specifically: Type 1 diabetes patients showed a moderate but significant shortening of TCRB CDR3 length in all four CD4+ subsets.

The sequencing sample was made of central memory CD4+ T cells from blood. The receptors derive from a man aged 25-40 years with type 1 diabetes.

The rearrangement uses TRBV27 and TRBJ1-1; D gene uncertain. Trimming removed 5 bases at V and 4 bases at J, with 11 bases between. The V gene's germline CDR1 is MNHEY and CDR2 SMNVEV (reference sequence). The CDR3 has 13 residues. CDR3: CASSSSATTEAFF. The CDR3 DNA reads TGTGCCAGCAGTAGTTCGGCAACCACTGAAGCTTTCTTT.

This clone was seen ten or more times. The chain has TRBV10-3 and TRBJ2-5; D is unclear. V dropped 10 bases and J dropped 4 bases, with 19 bases sitting between them. Germline CDR1 ENHRY, CDR2 SYGVKD. This CDR3 region has 14 residues. The CDR3 DNA is TGTGCCACCCTCCCGGAACTGAGAGGAGAGACCCAGTACTTC. It yields the protein CATLPELRGETQYF.

This chain links TRBV30 with TRBJ1-5; the D is unclear. Per the germline V gene, CDR1 is GTSNPN and CDR2 is SVGIG (reference sequence). CDR3 length: 14 amino acids. V lost 3 bases and J 1 base, leaving 10 bases between the germline ends. The CDR3: CAWSADTSNQPQHF. In DNA, the CDR3 is TGTGCCTGGAGCGCCGACACCAGCAATCAGCCCCAGCATTTT.

The sample holds a few counts of this clone. This chain connects TRBV9 to TRBJ2-2; D is perhaps TRBD2 (5 bases). Germline CDR1 SGDLS, CDR2 YYNGEE. The ends were cut back, 0 bases at V and 6 bases at J, with 15 bases in the middle. The CDR3 runs to 16 residues. In nucleotides, the CDR3 is TGTGCCAGCAGCGTAGTGCCTAGCCAAGCCTCCGGGGAGCTGTTTTTT. It is translated as CASSVVPSQASGELFF. The entire variable domain, with the rest obtained from reference TRBV9 and TRBJ2-2, is as follows: DSGVTQTPKHLITATGQRVTLRCSPRSGDLSVYWYQQSLDQGLQFLIQYYNGEERAKGNILERFSAQQFPDLHSELNLSSLELGDSALYFCASSVVPSQASGELFFGEGSRLTVL.

This clone was detected ten times or more. V and J are TRBV23-1 and TRBJ2-6; D is unresolved. TRBV23-1 is sorted into the ORF group, with uncertain function. The germline V and J ends were trimmed by 9 bases and 1 base, with 7 bases remaining between them. This CDR3 region has 13 residues. CDR3 coding DNA: TGCGCCAGTCTCAAGTCTGGGGCCAACGTCCTGACTTTC. Its protein is CASLKSGANVLTF.

This sequence joins TRBV19 and TRBJ2-2; 11 bases are a match to TRBD1. The V segment lost 4 bases and the J segment 1 base; nucleotides outside the gene matches: 2. The CDR3 sequence is 16 residues long. Germline CDR1 is LNHDA and CDR2 is SQIVND (reference sequence). CDR3 amino acids: CASSRGQGVNTGELFF. The CDR3 nucleotides are TGTGCCAGTAGTAGGGGACAGGGGGTGAACACCGGGGAGCTGTTTTTT.

There are a few counts of this clone. The CDR3 nucleotides read TGTGCCAGCAGTTCGACACGAACTAATGAAAAACTGTTTTTT. Residues: CASSSTRTNEKLFF. The gene calls are TRBV6-5 and TRBJ1-4; D unclear. V shed 4 bases and J shed 1 base, with 7 bases lying between them. The CDR3 runs to 14 residues. Per germline, CDR1 MNHEY and CDR2 SVGAGI.

V gene TRBV28 combines with J gene TRBJ2-3; D possibly corresponds to TRBD1 (6 bases). Germline values: CDR1 MDHEN, CDR2 SYDVKM. This CDR3 has 17 amino acids. V lost 5 bases and J lost 0, with 18 bases in between. The CDR3 DNA is TGTGCCAGCAGTCCTTTCACAGGGAAGACTAGCACAGATACGCAGTATTTT. Protein sequence: CASSPFTGKTSTDTQYF.

This clone has a handful of counts. The chain's CDR3 is CASSEQGNHGYTF. DNA for the CDR3: TGTGCCAGCAGCGAACAGGGGAACCATGGCTACACCTTC. V is TRBV2 and J is TRBJ1-2, with 7 bases matching TRBD1. The CDR3 length is 13 residues. With V trimmed by 6 bases and J by 6 bases, 7 bases remained unmatched. Germline CDR1 SNHLY, CDR2 FYNNEI.

Only a few counts were recorded for this clone. The chain uses TRBV9 and TRBJ2-5; possible D gene TRBD1, 6 bases. The germline V gene has CDR1 SGDLS and CDR2 YYNGEE. Trimming removed 1 base from V and 5 bases from J, with 15 bases in between. The CDR3 covers 15 residues. In nucleotides, the CDR3 is TGTGCCAGCAGCGTAAGCACAGGGAAGGGGGAGACCCAGTACTTC. Translated, it gives CASSVSTGKGETQYF. The variable domain in full, completed from reference TRBV9 and TRBJ2-5, reads DSGVTQTPKHLITATGQRVTLRCSPRSGDLSVYWYQQSLDQGLQFLIQYYNGEERAKGNILERFSAQQFPDLHSELNLSSLELGDSALYFCASSVSTGKGETQYFGPGTRLLVL.

As to this clone: The sample has other DNA sequences that encode this CDR3 too. This chain uses TRBV30 with TRBJ1-5, with D unresolved. This CDR3 spans 12 amino acids. Trimming removed 1 base at V and 4 bases at J, with 5 bases between. Germline CDR1 and CDR2: GTSNPN and SVGIG (reference sequence). CDR3 residues: CAWSAGNQPQHF. The CDR3 DNA is TGTGCCTGGAGTGCGGGAAATCAGCCCCAGCATTTT.

This clone was counted many times. The CDR3 DNA is TGCGCCAGCAGCCAAGAACAGGGTCGGAGCTCTGGAAACACCATATATTTT. As protein: CASSQEQGRSSGNTIYF. The chain uses TRBV4-1 and TRBJ1-3, with D possibly matching TRBD1 (6 bases). The CDR3 extends over 17 amino acids. V dropped 0 bases and J dropped 0 bases, with 12 bases sitting between them. Germline V gene sequence: CDR1 MGHRA, CDR2 YSYEKL.

The V call is TRBV4-3, the J call TRBJ1-1; D perhaps matches TRBD1 (6 bases). Germline values: CDR1 LGHNA, CDR2 YSLEER. CDR3 length equals 15 residues. V lost 2 bases and J 10 bases, leaving 20 bases between the germline ends. CDR3 DNA: TGCGCCAGCAGCCAAAGCTTAACAGGGTTGACAGGAGCTTTCTTT. It translates to CASSQSLTGLTGAFF.

The chain uses TRBV4-3 and TRBJ1-5; 8 nucleotides match TRBD1. The germline V gene has CDR1 LGHNA and CDR2 YSLEER. The V segment lost 0 bases and the J segment 7 bases; nucleotides outside the gene matches: 5. This CDR3 is 15 amino acids long. Written as DNA, the CDR3 is TGCGCCAGCAGCCAAGATCGGACAGGGTGGCAGCCCCAGCATTTT. As protein: CASSQDRTGWQPQHF.

This chain links TRBV6-5 with TRBJ2-3; D remains unclear. This CDR3 region has 13 residues. Germline CDR1 reads MNHEY; CDR2 reads SVGAGI. V lost 6 bases to trimming and J lost 3 bases, with 10 bases between them. CDR3 region: CASRPPGTDTQYF. Here the CDR3 DNA reads TGTGCCAGCAGACCCCCCGGGACAGATACGCAGTATTTT.

The chain couples TRBV30 to TRBJ1-2, with D uncertain. The CDR3 loop spans 13 amino acids. CDR1 GTSNPN and CDR2 SVGIG come from the germline V gene (reference sequence). Trimming took 3 bases from V and 2 from J, leaving 10 bases between them. CDR3 in DNA: TGTGCCTGGAGACAGTTTGGGAACTATGGCTACACCTTC. Encoded protein: CAWRQFGNYGYTF.

The chain uses TRBV11-2 and TRBJ2-7; a weak D match, TRBD2 (6 bases). CDR1 and CDR2 (germline): SGHAT, FQNNGV. This CDR3 region has 14 residues. Trimming stripped 5 bases from V and 2 bases from J, with 13 bases between. The DNA for the CDR3 is TGTGCCAGCAGCCGCCAGGAGGGGCCCTACGAGCAGTACTTC. Translation: CASSRQEGPYEQYF.

This clone was found a few times. V usage is TRBV7-2 and J usage is TRBJ1-5, with 7 positions matching TRBD1. The CDR3 loop spans 14 amino acids. V gave up 8 bases and J gave up 3 bases; unmatched junction bases: 7. Per germline, CDR1 SGHTA and CDR2 FQGNSA. The CDR3 bases are TGTGCCAGCCGCGACAGGGACCTCAATCAGCCCCAGCATTTT. Protein product: CASRDRDLNQPQHF.

A few counts support this clone. V is TRBV5-1 and J is TRBJ1-4, with a weak D call TRBD1 (5 bases). Trimming cost V 6 bases and J 5 bases, with 11 bases left between them. This CDR3 has 13 residues. Germline V CDR1 and CDR2: SGHRS, YFSETQ. The CDR3 DNA reads as TGCGCCAGCACCCAGGGTATGAATGAAAAACTGTTTTTT. Translation gives CASTQGMNEKLFF. The variable domain in full, completed from reference TRBV5-1 and TRBJ1-4, reads KAGVTQTPRYLIKTRGQQVTLSCSPISGHRSVSWYQQTPGQGLQFLFEYFSETQRNKGNFPGRFSGRQFSNSRSEMNVSTLELGDSALYLCASTQGMNEKLFFGSGTQLSVL.

This rearrangement joins TRBV7-9 to TRBJ1-2; 7 bases are shared with TRBD1. Per germline, CDR1 SEHNR and CDR2 FQNEAQ (reference sequence). V dropped 5 bases and J dropped 7; count of bases not matched to a gene: 10. This CDR3 contains 14 residues. Here the CDR3 reads CASSKAPRTGGYTF. In nucleotides, the CDR3 is TGTGCCAGCAGCAAAGCTCCCAGGACAGGTGGCTACACCTTC.

The rearrangement links TRBV9 to TRBJ2-6; D might be TRBD1 (5 bases). Germline V lookup: CDR1 SGDLS, CDR2 YYNGEE. V was shortened by 2 bases and J by 0 bases, with 6 bases between the two germline ends. The CDR3 consists of 15 residues. The CDR3: CASSVGLSGANVLTF. In nucleotides, the CDR3 is TGTGCCAGCAGCGTGGGGCTCTCTGGGGCCAACGTCCTGACTTTC.

This chain uses TRBV28 with TRBJ2-2; 7 nucleotides match TRBD1. The CDR3 extends over 14 amino acids. CDR1 and CDR2 from the germline V gene are MDHEN and SYDVKM. V lost 6 bases, J lost 4 bases, and 5 bases stayed unmatched. CDR3 residues: CASSSGQLTGELFF. The CDR3 bases are TGTGCCAGCAGCTCGGGACAGCTCACCGGGGAGCTGTTTTTT.

Within the sample, this clone is medium-sized. The chain links TRBV21-1 to TRBJ2-6; the listed D gene, TRBD1, was not tested against the DNA. TRBV21-1 is described as a pseudogene. The CDR3 extends over 14 amino acids. CDR3 protein: CRDRAYSGANVLTF. In nucleotides, the CDR3 is TGTAGGGACAGGGCTTACTCTGGGGCCAACGTCCTGACTTTC.

The V gene is TRBV11-2, the J gene TRBJ1-1, with TRBD1 identical over 8 bases. Germline CDR1 SGHAT, CDR2 FQNNGV. This CDR3 spans 12 amino acids. The CDR3 DNA reads as TGTTCTACCTTGGGGCAGGGGGCAGAAGCTTTCTTT. This translates into CSTLGQGAEAFF.

A few counts support this clone. This rearrangement joins TRBV7-2 to TRBJ1-2; no reliable D call. The germline gives CDR1 SGHTA, CDR2 FQGNSA. V was trimmed by 1 base and J by 6 bases, leaving 12 bases between them. This CDR3 region has 14 residues. CDR3 nucleotide sequence: TGTGCCAGCAGCTTAGATGCCAGGAAAGATGGCTACACCTTC. Translating it yields CASSLDARKDGYTF.

This rearrangement joins TRBV6-6 to TRBJ1-4; 12 positions match TRBD1. Losses at the gene ends were 6 bases for V and 7 bases for J; bases not matched to a gene: 3. This CDR3 contains 14 residues. The V gene's germline CDR1 is MNHNY and CDR2 SVGAGI (reference sequence). CDR3 amino acids: CASSEGQGAEKLFF. The CDR3 DNA sequence: TGTGCCAGCAGCGAGGGACAGGGGGCTGAAAAACTGTTTTTT.